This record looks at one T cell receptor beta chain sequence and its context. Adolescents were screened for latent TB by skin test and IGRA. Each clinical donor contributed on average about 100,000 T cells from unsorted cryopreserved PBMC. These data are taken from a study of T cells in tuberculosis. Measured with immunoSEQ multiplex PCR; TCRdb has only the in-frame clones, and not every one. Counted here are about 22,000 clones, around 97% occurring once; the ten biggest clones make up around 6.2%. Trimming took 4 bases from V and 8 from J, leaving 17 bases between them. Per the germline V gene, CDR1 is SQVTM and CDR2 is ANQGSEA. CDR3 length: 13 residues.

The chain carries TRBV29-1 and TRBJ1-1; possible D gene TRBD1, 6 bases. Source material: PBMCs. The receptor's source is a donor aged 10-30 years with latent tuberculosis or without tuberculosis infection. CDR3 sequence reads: CSVAPGGGLEAFF. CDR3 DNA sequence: TGCAGCGTTGCTCCCGGGGGGGGCCTAGAAGCTTTCTTT.